This TCR beta chain was retrieved from a study of identical twins. As concerns this clonotype: Its antigen is undetermined.

MiXCR was run by TCRdb on the 5' RACE reads, yielding one entry per CDR3 protein. The repertoire includes approximately 470,000 distinct CDR3 sequences, 12% to 15% of them detected once, and around 0.57% sits in the top ten. Whole-study findings and limits: Invariant populations such as MAIT and iNKT cells could partly muddle zero-insertion analyses. Researchers reported weaker excess twin sharing in beta out-of-frame sequences.

V was trimmed by 4 bases and J by 0 bases, leaving 8 bases between them. The CDR3 length is 15 residues. CDR1 is SGHDT, CDR2 YYEEEE, per germline. This sample also appeared in a second study, on yellow fever vaccine responses in identical twins.

The sequenced sample was CD4+ T cells sorted from blood. This receptor was taken from a woman aged 18-35 years in good health. The gene calls are TRBV5-6 and TRBJ2-6, with D perhaps TRBD1 (6 bases). The CDR3 sequence is CASSRDISGANVLTF. In nucleotides, the CDR3 is TGTGCCAGCAGCAGGGACATCTCTGGGGCCAACGTCCTGACTTTC.